The rows below give T cell receptor beta chains drawn from one sample of a study of yellow fever vaccine responses in identical twins. One entry per CDR3 protein, called by TCRdb with MiXCR from the RT-PCR reads. The sample has approximately 32,000 distinct CDR3 sequences, 45% to 65% seen once. The source material was T cells from blood (PBMCs), unsorted or a sorted subset (not recorded which), sampled before or after yellow fever vaccination (not recorded which). The receptors were gathered from a woman between 18 and 30 years old who received the yellow fever vaccine. Both conserved end residues are part of each CDR3. The order of the fields is J gene, D gene, V gene, clone size, CDR3 protein, CDR3 DNA. D genes are given only for firm matches. Some rows have no size entry. The others give once, few or many, or a class for an expanded clone.

J: TRBJ2-2; D: .; V: TRBV10-3; size: .; CDR3: CATQWGTGELFF; DNA: TGTGCCACCCAGTGGGGCACCGGGGAGCTGTTTTTT
J: TRBJ2-1; D: TRBD2; V: TRBV24-1; size: .; CDR3: CATSDSWAGGSDNEQFF; DNA: TGTGCCACCAGTGATTCCTGGGCCGGGGGGTCGGACAATGAGCAGTTCTTC
J: TRBJ2-4; D: .; V: TRBV18; size: .; CDR3: CASSPIQLAKNIQYF; DNA: TGTGCCAGCTCACCAATACAGTTAGCCAAAAACATTCAGTACTTC
J: TRBJ1-3; D: .; V: TRBV12-3/TRBV12-4; size: .; CDR3: CASSLVQTGNTIYF; DNA: TGTGCCAGCAGTTTAGTCCAGACTGGAAACACCATATATTTT
J: TRBJ2-1; D: .; V: TRBV20-1; size: .; CDR3: CSAIRGLNEQFF; DNA: TGCAGTGCTATCCGGGGCCTCAATGAGCAGTTCTTC
J: TRBJ2-3; D: TRBD2; V: TRBV9; size: few; CDR3: CASSRSSGRTDTQYF; DNA: TGTGCCAGCAGCAGATCTAGCGGGCGCACAGATACGCAGTATTTT
J: TRBJ2-1; D: .; V: TRBV5-8; size: .; CDR3: CASSLGSGSSYNEQFF; DNA: TGTGCCAGCAGCTTGGGTTCAGGGTCCTCGTACAATGAGCAGTTCTTC
J: TRBJ1-2; D: TRBD1; V: TRBV10-1; size: .; CDR3: CASSESRQGAFYGYTF; DNA: TGCGCCAGCAGTGAGTCGAGGCAGGGGGCGTTTTATGGCTACACCTTC
J: TRBJ2-3; D: .; V: TRBV18; size: .; CDR3: CASKSRDHGTDTQYF; DNA: TGTGCCAGCAAAAGCAGGGACCACGGCACAGATACGCAGTATTTT
J: TRBJ1-5; D: .; V: TRBV20-1; size: .; CDR3: CSARSGDNQPQHF; DNA: TGCAGTGCTAGATCGGGAGACAATCAGCCCCAGCATTTT
J: TRBJ2-2; D: TRBD1; V: TRBV20-1; size: few; CDR3: CSARIARGWDTGELFF; DNA: TGCAGTGCTAGAATAGCCAGGGGGTGGGACACCGGGGAGCTGTTTTTT
J: TRBJ2-1; D: .; V: TRBV6-5; size: once; CDR3: CASSYSWYNEQFF; DNA: TGTGCCAGCAGTTACTCGTGGTACAATGAGCAGTTCTTC
J: TRBJ1-2; D: .; V: TRBV2; size: .; CDR3: CASRGRGYTF; DNA: TGTGCCAGCAGAGGGAGAGGCTACACCTTC
J: TRBJ2-3; D: .; V: TRBV15; size: .; CDR3: CATSRDLVADTQYF; DNA: TGTGCCACCAGCAGAGACTTAGTTGCAGATACGCAGTATTTT
J: TRBJ1-1; D: .; V: TRBV19; size: .; CDR3: CASTPGQYNTEAFF; DNA: TGTGCCAGTACCCCCGGACAGTATAACACTGAAGCTTTCTTT
J: TRBJ2-3; D: .; V: TRBV10-3; size: few; CDR3: CAISAYEADTQYF; DNA: TGTGCCATCAGTGCTTACGAGGCAGATACGCAGTATTTT
J: TRBJ1-1; D: .; V: TRBV7-9; size: .; CDR3: CASSDGGTEAFF; DNA: TGTGCCAGCAGCGACGGGGGCACTGAAGCTTTCTTT
J: TRBJ2-7; D: TRBD2; V: TRBV2; size: few; CDR3: CASRGGRESYEQYF; DNA: TGTGCCAGCAGAGGAGGGAGGGAATCCTACGAGCAGTACTTC
J: TRBJ2-5; D: TRBD1; V: TRBV18; size: .; CDR3: CASSPRQGFFQETQYF; DNA: TGTGCCAGCTCACCACGACAGGGCTTCTTCCAAGAGACCCAGTACTTC
J: TRBJ2-3; D: .; V: TRBV28; size: .; CDR3: CASSFVATDTQYF; DNA: TGTGCCAGCAGTTTTGTGGCAACAGATACGCAGTATTTT
J: TRBJ2-7; D: TRBD2; V: TRBV9; size: .; CDR3: CASSVTTSGYEQYF; DNA: TGTGCCAGCAGCGTCACGACTAGCGGGTACGAGCAGTACTTC
J: TRBJ2-3; D: .; V: TRBV15; size: few; CDR3: CATSIGVNTDTQYF; DNA: TGTGCCACCAGCATAGGGGTGAACACAGATACGCAGTATTTT
J: TRBJ2-7; D: .; V: TRBV4-1; size: .; CDR3: CASSYGGTTYEQYF; DNA: TGCGCCAGCAGTTACGGGGGTACGACCTACGAGCAGTACTTC
J: TRBJ2-1; D: .; V: TRBV2; size: .; CDR3: CATSDNEQFF; DNA: TGTGCCACAAGCGATAATGAGCAGTTCTTC
J: TRBJ2-1; D: TRBD2; V: TRBV19; size: few; CDR3: CASSLGTSGRIYNEQFF; DNA: TGTGCCAGTAGTCTAGGGACTAGCGGGAGGATCTACAATGAGCAGTTCTTC
J: TRBJ2-2; D: .; V: TRBV12-3/TRBV12-4; size: .; CDR3: CASTQSNTGELFF; DNA: TGTGCCAGCACACAGTCGAACACCGGGGAGCTGTTTTTT
J: TRBJ2-2; D: TRBD2; V: TRBV10-3; size: .; CDR3: CAISERLAGGPGAGELFF; DNA: TGTGCCATCAGTGAGAGACTAGCGGGGGGACCTGGCGCCGGGGAGCTGTTTTTT
J: TRBJ2-7; D: .; V: TRBV7-6; size: .; CDR3: CASSPSEGEQYF; DNA: TGTGCCAGCAGCCCGAGCGAGGGTGAGCAGTACTTC
J: TRBJ2-3; D: .; V: TRBV5-6; size: few; CDR3: CASSRRDSGGDTQYF; DNA: TGTGCCAGCAGCCGCCGGGACAGTGGGGGGGATACGCAGTATTTT
J: TRBJ2-1; D: TRBD1; V: TRBV18; size: .; CDR3: CASSPDRGHGNEQFF; DNA: TGTGCCAGCTCACCCGACAGGGGGCATGGCAATGAGCAGTTCTTC
J: TRBJ2-5; D: .; V: TRBV11-1; size: .; CDR3: CASILRETQYF; DNA: TGTGCCAGCATCCTAAGAGAGACCCAGTACTTC
J: TRBJ2-3; D: .; V: TRBV12-3/TRBV12-4; size: few; CDR3: CASSLYRNTQYF; DNA: TGTGCCAGCAGTTTATATAGGAATACGCAGTATTTT
J: TRBJ2-2; D: .; V: TRBV18; size: .; CDR3: CASSPSGSPPRGHRGAVFF; DNA: .
J: TRBJ2-2; D: .; V: TRBV20-1; size: .; CDR3: CSASGGTNTGELFF; DNA: TGCAGTGCTAGCGGGGGTACGAACACCGGGGAGCTGTTTTTT
J: TRBJ2-1; D: TRBD2; V: TRBV2; size: .; CDR3: CASRKLAGYNEQFF; DNA: TGTGCCAGCAGAAAACTAGCGGGGTACAATGAGCAGTTCTTC
J: TRBJ2-3; D: .; V: TRBV5-1; size: .; CDR3: CASSLSGLGADTQYF; DNA: TGCGCCAGCAGCTTGTCGGGACTCGGGGCAGATACGCAGTATTTT
J: TRBJ1-1; D: .; V: TRBV29-1; size: few; CDR3: CSVEGRTEAFF; DNA: TGCAGCGTTGAAGGGAGGACTGAAGCTTTCTTT
J: TRBJ1-6; D: .; V: TRBV10-3; size: .; CDR3: CATQGVLNSPLHF; DNA: TGTGCCACTCAGGGAGTTCTGAATTCACCCCTCCACTTT
J: TRBJ1-2; D: .; V: TRBV27; size: .; CDR3: CASRTNYGYTF; DNA: TGTGCCAGCCGTACCAACTATGGCTACACCTTC
J: TRBJ2-7; D: .; V: TRBV12-3/TRBV12-4; size: .; CDR3: CASSLGGSVTYEQYF; DNA: TGTGCCAGCAGTTTAGGGGGCAGTGTCACCTACGAGCAGTACTTC
J: TRBJ2-5; D: .; V: TRBV6-1; size: .; CDR3: CASRTTPGETQYF; DNA: TGTGCCAGCAGGACGACACCGGGGGAGACCCAGTACTTC
J: TRBJ2-2; D: .; V: TRBV29-1; size: .; CDR3: CSVARGGDTGELFF; DNA: TGCAGCGTTGCCAGGGGCGGTGACACCGGGGAGCTGTTTTTT
J: TRBJ2-7; D: .; V: TRBV9; size: .; CDR3: CASSVDRLAYEQYF; DNA: TGTGCCAGCAGCGTAGACAGGCTTGCCTACGAGCAGTACTTC
J: TRBJ2-1; D: TRBD1; V: TRBV2; size: .; CDR3: CASSDVQGFYNEQFF; DNA: TGTGCCAGCAGTGATGTACAGGGGTTCTACAATGAGCAGTTCTTC
J: TRBJ2-6; D: .; V: TRBV6-2/TRBV6-3; size: .; CDR3: CASSYSGRGSGANVLTF; DNA: TGTGCCAGCAGTTACTCGGGCAGGGGATCTGGGGCCAACGTCCTGACTTTC
J: TRBJ2-7; D: .; V: TRBV11-3; size: .; CDR3: CASSPLLSRRDPYEQYF; DNA: TGTGCCAGCAGCCCCCTATTATCTCGGCGGGACCCCTACGAGCAGTACTTC
J: TRBJ1-2; D: .; V: TRBV15; size: .; CDR3: CATSSQQGQAYGYTF; DNA: TGTGCCACCAGCAGCCAACAGGGTCAGGCCTATGGCTACACCTTC
J: TRBJ2-7; D: .; V: TRBV28; size: few; CDR3: CASSLADPGSYEQYF; DNA: TGTGCCAGCAGTTTGGCGGACCCGGGGTCCTACGAGCAGTACTTC
J: TRBJ2-1; D: .; V: TRBV29-1; size: few; CDR3: CSVCRSDRPLRNEQFF; DNA: TGCAGCGTTTGCCGCTCTGACAGACCACTTAGGAATGAGCAGTTCTTC
J: TRBJ2-1; D: .; V: TRBV13; size: .; CDR3: CASSFRYRSRNEQFF; DNA: TGTGCCAGCAGCTTCAGATACAGAAGTCGGAATGAGCAGTTCTTC
J: TRBJ2-2; D: TRBD2; V: TRBV2; size: once; CDR3: CASRRTSLGTGELFF; DNA: TGTGCCAGCAGGAGGACTAGCCTTGGCACCGGGGAGCTGTTTTTT
J: TRBJ1-2; D: .; V: TRBV4-1; size: .; CDR3: CASSQVGGNYGYTF; DNA: TGCGCCAGCAGCCAAGTCGGGGGGAACTATGGCTACACCTTC
J: TRBJ1-1; D: TRBD1; V: TRBV5-1; size: .; CDR3: CASSLQGDTEAFF; DNA: TGCGCCAGCAGCTTACAGGGGGACACTGAAGCTTTCTTT
J: TRBJ2-6; D: .; V: TRBV28; size: .; CDR3: CASSFAPSGANVLTF; DNA: TGTGCCAGCAGTTTTGCCCCCTCTGGGGCCAACGTCCTGACTTTC
J: TRBJ2-3; D: TRBD1; V: TRBV3-1; size: .; CDR3: CASSQVGQGSTDTQYF; DNA: TGTGCCAGCAGCCAAGTAGGACAGGGTAGCACAGATACGCAGTATTTT
J: TRBJ1-5; D: .; V: TRBV2; size: .; CDR3: CASSPNPGEQPQHF; DNA: TGTGCCAGCAGTCCTAATCCTGGGGAGCAGCCCCAGCATTTT
J: TRBJ2-1; D: .; V: TRBV13; size: .; CDR3: CAISNPKGGYNEQFF; DNA: TGTGCGATCAGCAATCCCAAGGGGGGATACAATGAGCAGTTCTTC
J: TRBJ2-7; D: TRBD2; V: TRBV7-9; size: .; CDR3: CASQRDSYEQYF; DNA: TGTGCCAGCCAGCGGGACTCCTACGAGCAGTACTTC
J: TRBJ1-1; D: .; V: TRBV29-1; size: .; CDR3: CSVNSVMNTEAFF; DNA: TGCAGCGTTAACAGTGTAATGAACACTGAAGCTTTCTTT
J: TRBJ2-3; D: TRBD2; V: TRBV5-1; size: .; CDR3: CASSRSGGAGDTQYF; DNA: TGCGCCAGCAGCAGAAGCGGGGGGGCGGGAGATACGCAGTATTTT